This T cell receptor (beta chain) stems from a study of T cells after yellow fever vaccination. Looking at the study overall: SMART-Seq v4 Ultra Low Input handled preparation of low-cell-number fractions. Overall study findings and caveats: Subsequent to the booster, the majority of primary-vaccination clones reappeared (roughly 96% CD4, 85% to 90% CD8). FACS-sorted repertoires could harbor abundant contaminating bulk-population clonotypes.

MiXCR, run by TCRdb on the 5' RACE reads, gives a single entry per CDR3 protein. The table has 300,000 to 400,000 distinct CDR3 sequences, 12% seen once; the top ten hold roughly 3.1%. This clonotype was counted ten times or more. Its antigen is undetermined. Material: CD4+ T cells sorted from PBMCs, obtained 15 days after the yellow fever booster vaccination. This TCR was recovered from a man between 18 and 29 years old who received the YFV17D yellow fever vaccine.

This chain's CDR3 is CASSAGYPPIQYF. The CDR3 region has the DNA TGTGCCAGCAGTGCGGGGTACCCCCCCATTCAGTACTTC. The genes are TRBV2 and TRBJ2-4; tentatively, D is TRBD2 (5 bases). This CDR3 is 13 amino acids long. Germline CDR1 and CDR2: SNHLY and FYNNEI. With 4 bases removed from V and 9 bases from J, the gap between germline ends came to 13 bases.